This T cell receptor (beta chain) was sequenced for a study of cytomegalovirus exposure and HLA in healthy donors. 13 Jbeta primers and 60 Vbeta primers were used for the PCR. The table came from immunoSEQ multiplex PCR; TCRdb's copy has only in-frame clones and leaves some out. This sample has about 110,000 clones, with around 74% found just once. CDR1 LGHNT and CDR2 FRNRAP come from the germline V gene. V dropped 6 bases and J dropped 1 base, with 12 bases sitting between them. The CDR3 runs to 14 residues. This chain uses TRBV12-5 with TRBJ1-1; D uncertain. The clonotype originates from a man in his forties or fifties in good health and CMV-seronegative. Sample: PBMCs. The CDR3, as DNA: TGTGCTAGTGGCCGGGGAAGGACGAACACTGAAGCTTTCTTT. It encodes CASGRGRTNTEAFF.